This TCR beta chain was obtained from a study of Ad26.COV2.S vaccination and SARS-CoV-2 variants. This CDR3 is built from 15 residues. V was clipped by 3 bases and J by 1 base; unmatched bases: 6. From germline, CDR1 is SGDLS and CDR2 YYNGEE. Method: immunoSEQ multiplex PCR; TCRdb's copy keeps in-frame clones and lacks some. This sample has some 350,000 clones, with 85% to 90% found just once. Treatment defined: around 19 received Ad26.COV2.S at low or high dose, single or two shots; about five received placebo; per-sample allocation not given. After the first vaccine or placebo injection, samples were drawn on day 63.

Sequenced here: peripheral blood, sampled in a trial of Ad26.COV2.S vaccine versus placebo. This TCR was sampled from a person between 18 and 65 years old who received the Ad26.COV2.S COVID-19 vaccine or a placebo. V is TRBV9 and J is TRBJ2-7, with 8 bases that match TRBD2. CDR3 DNA: TGTGCCAGCAGCGCCAGCGGGGGCCCTTCCTACGAGCAGTACTTC. This translates into CASSASGGPSYEQYF. Based on the CDR3 plus reference TRBV9 and TRBJ2-7, the full variable domain is DSGVTQTPKHLITATGQRVTLRCSPRSGDLSVYWYQQSLDQGLQFLIQYYNGEERAKGNILERFSAQQFPDLHSELNLSSLELGDSALYFCASSASGGPSYEQYFGPGTRLTVT.